These 8 T cell receptor beta chains were sequenced from one sample in a study of human CD8 memory T cell subsets. Researchers made TCR beta libraries via UMI-labeled 5' RACE. From its re-call of the 5' RACE reads, TCRdb lists each CDR3 protein once, without DNA. The specimen's table records roughly 7,000 distinct CDR3 sequences. Material for sequencing was CD8+ stem-like memory T cells (TSCM and TCM) sorted from PBMCs. Noted subset: stem-like memory CD8 T cells (TSTEM), CCR7+ PD-1- TIGIT-. The source is a human donor in good health.

According to its frequency, this clonotype is medium-sized (0.01 to 0.1%). The chain joins TRBV14 to TRBJ2-2; TCRdb designates TRBD1, a call that cannot be tested without DNA. The CDR3 is made up of 21 amino acids. Germline CDR1 and CDR2: SGHDN and FVKESK. CDR3: CASSQDIWRRGQGVNTGELFF.

This sequence joins TRBV11-3 and TRBJ1-2. The CDR3 consists of 12 residues. Germline CDR1 reads SGHNT; CDR2 reads YENEEA. CDR3: CASSFPKHGYTF.

The chain uses TRBV12-3 or TRBV12-4 and TRBJ1-6; lacking DNA, the TRBD1 call made by TCRdb goes unchecked. This CDR3 has 16 amino acids. The CDR3: CASSRGSYSYNSPLHF.

This clonotype counts as medium-sized by frequency. V and J are TRBV28 and TRBJ1-3; TCRdb's assignment of TRBD1 cannot be checked, as there is no DNA. The CDR3 loop spans 14 amino acids. The germline V gene encodes CDR1 MDHEN and CDR2 SYDVKM. This CDR3 is CASTFGGARNTIYF.

The CDR3 here is CASGDGTRGTEAFF. This chain links TRBV19 with TRBJ1-1; TCRdb calls TRBD1, which cannot be checked without DNA. This CDR3 comprises 14 residues. The germline V gene has CDR1 LNHDA and CDR2 SQIVND (reference sequence).

The V call is TRBV15, the J call TRBJ1-5; as DNA is missing, the TRBD1 call by TCRdb cannot be tested. The CDR3 length is 14 residues. Per germline, CDR1 LNHNV and CDR2 YYDKDF (reference sequence). CDR3 protein: CATSIGPVNQPQHF.

The V and J genes are TRBV5-1 and TRBJ2-7; as DNA is missing, the TRBD1 call by TCRdb cannot be tested. The germline CDR1 and CDR2 sequences are SGHRS and YFSETQ. The CDR3 totals 14 residues. This CDR3 is CASSLGPGSYEQYF. Supplemented by reference TRBV5-1 and TRBJ2-7, the full variable domain reads KAGVTQTPRYLIKTRGQQVTLSCSPISGHRSVSWYQQTPGQGLQFLFEYFSETQRNKGNFPGRFSGRQFSNSRSEMNVSTLELGDSALYLCASSLGPGSYEQYFGPGTRLTVT.

This sequence joins TRBV19 and TRBJ2-7; TCRdb proposes TRBD1, but this gene call is untestable without DNA. The CDR3 loop spans 13 amino acids. The germline CDR1 and CDR2 sequences are LNHDA and SQIVND (reference sequence). The CDR3 sequence: CASNRQGSNEQYF.